The clone carrying this TCR beta chain was counted only a few times. This beta chain is off target for a library built for alpha chains, so its abundance means little. Described time point: sample taken at primary tumor resection. Donation came from over 60 patients with untreated early-stage non-small cell lung cancer. Tumor, nontumor lung or frozen PBMC supplied whole RNA that was sequenced unsorted. TCRdb re-derived calls from the 5' RACE reads in MiXCR, one entry per CDR3 protein. The repertoire has roughly 600 distinct CDR3 sequences, just over 20% of them found once; the top ten carry 46%. Between the trimmed V and J ends, which lost 8 bases and 0 bases, there was a span of 8 bases. CDR1 is ENHRY, CDR2 SYGVKD, per germline. There are 13 residues in the CDR3. The record originates from a study of spatial heterogeneity in lung cancer. On the study more broadly: Detected beta-chain sequences consistently exceeded alpha-chain sequences.

The source material was normal lung tissue next to the tumor, sampled at surgery. The chain carries TRBV10-3 and TRBJ2-1, with D possibly being TRBD2 (5 bases). The sequence derives from a male donor with early-stage non-small cell lung cancer. The CDR3 sequence: CAIGRGSYNEQFF. The CDR3 nucleotides read TGTGCCATCGGTCGGGGCTCCTACAATGAGCAGTTCTTC.